The 25 T cell receptor beta chains presented below share a single source sample, sequenced in a study of blood T cell repertoires in COVID-19. Sequenced by immunoSEQ multiplex PCR; TCRdb stores in-frame clones only, minus some. The repertoire consists of 70,000 to 100,000 clones, with about 83% occurring once and the leading ten covering around 19%. The material sequenced was peripheral blood. These receptors were obtained from a woman aged 60-75 years with COVID-19, enrolled during active disease.

This chain connects TRBV9 to TRBJ2-3; 12 positions agree with TRBD2. This CDR3 contains 14 residues. Trimming removed 4 bases from V and 13 bases from J; junction bases left unmatched: 10. Germline CDR1 SGDLS, CDR2 YYNGEE. The CDR3 nucleotides read TGTGCCAGCAGCCCACTAGCGGGGGGCACCTTAAAGTATTTT. Translation gives CASSPLAGGTLKYF.

V gene TRBV18 combines with J gene TRBJ2-4; weak D call: TRBD1 (5 bases). The CDR3 is 13 residues long. Germline-derived CDR1 and CDR2 are KGHSH and LQKENI. The germline V and J ends were trimmed by 5 bases and 7 bases, with 12 bases remaining between them. CDR3 coding DNA: TGTGCCAGCTCATCCCAGGGTCGCAACATTCAGTACTTC. This encodes CASSSQGRNIQYF.

This clone has a single count. This chain connects TRBV19 to TRBJ2-1; 10 bases align to TRBD2. Germline lookup yields CDR1 LNHDA and CDR2 SQIVND (reference sequence). V trimming: 7 bases; J trimming: 10 bases; junction bases outside the gene matches: 7. The CDR3 is 13 amino acids. CDR3 residues: CASIPSGGLEQFF. The CDR3 nucleotides read TGTGCCAGTATCCCTAGCGGGGGTTTAGAGCAGTTCTTC.

This clone was detected once. J is TRBJ2-3 and V is TRBV2, with 12 bases matching TRBD2. There are 15 residues in the CDR3. Germline CDR1 and CDR2: SNHLY and FYNNEI. Trimming took 6 bases from V and 5 from J; bases not matched to a gene: 6. The CDR3 region is CASRVTSGGLDTQYF. In DNA form, the CDR3 reads TGTGCCAGCAGGGTTACTAGCGGGGGGTTAGATACGCAGTATTTT.

This clone was detected once. The V gene is TRBV24-1, the J gene TRBJ2-1, with D unclear. This CDR3 has 19 amino acids. CDR1 is KGHDR, CDR2 SFDVKD, per germline. Deletions cut 0 bases from V and 0 bases from J, with 17 bases between. The CDR3 loop reads CATSDLQPETRGSYNEQFF. The CDR3 DNA reads as TGTGCCACCAGTGATTTGCAACCTGAAACCCGAGGCTCCTACAATGAGCAGTTCTTC.

The chain combines TRBV7-9 with TRBJ1-1; 7 bases fit TRBD1. This CDR3 is built from 12 residues. V dropped 4 bases and J dropped 8; count of bases not matched to a gene: 4. The germline CDR1 and CDR2 sequences are SEHNR and FQNEAQ (reference sequence). DNA for the CDR3: TGTGCCAGCAGCTCCTCCAGGGGGGAAGCTTTCTTT. Its protein product is CASSSSRGEAFF.

This chain uses TRBV30 with TRBJ1-4; D is ambiguous. Per the germline V gene, CDR1 is GTSNPN and CDR2 is SVGIG (reference sequence). The length of the CDR3 is 15 residues. Trimming removed 7 bases at V and 2 bases at J, with 17 bases between. CDR3 sequence: CASQYQTGTNEKLFF. DNA for the CDR3: TGTGCCTCGCAATATCAGACCGGGACTAATGAAAAACTGTTTTTT.

The chain has TRBV10-2 and TRBJ2-1; 7 nucleotides agree with TRBD1. Looked up from germline, CDR1 is WSHSY and CDR2 is SAAADI. This CDR3 has 13 residues. Trimming took 6 bases from V and 7 from J; bases not matched to a gene: 6. CDR3 in amino acids: CASSLGQWNEQFF. The CDR3 region has the DNA TGCGCCAGCAGCCTGGGACAGTGGAATGAGCAGTTCTTC.

The chain is built from TRBV20-1 and TRBJ1-5, with D possibly matching TRBD1 (5 bases). This CDR3 has 11 amino acids. The V end lost 5 bases, the J end lost 11 bases, and 13 bases lay between the germline ends. Germline-derived CDR1 and CDR2 are DFQATT and SNEGSKA (reference sequence). The CDR3 DNA is TGCAGTGCTGGGGGAGGGTCGACCCAGCATTTT. This codes for CSAGGGSTQHF.

This clone was observed a handful of times. The chain has TRBV7-9 and TRBJ1-4; no clear D. The CDR3 sequence is 16 residues long. Germline assignment: CDR1 SEHNR and CDR2 FQNEAQ (reference sequence). V lost 5 bases and J lost 10, with 23 bases in between. CDR3 sequence (DNA): TGTGCCAGCAGCCCCGGGGTATATGGTCATTCGGGAAAACTGTTTTTT. It translates to CASSPGVYGHSGKLFF.

The V and J genes are TRBV7-3 and TRBJ1-2, with D tentatively TRBD1 (5 bases). The V end was cut by 5 bases, the J end by 6 bases, with 13 bases between. The CDR3 has 13 amino acids. The germline CDR1 and CDR2 sequences are SGHTA and FQGTGA. CDR3 in amino acids: CASSASGADGYTF. CDR3 nucleotide sequence: TGTGCCAGCAGCGCCTCTGGGGCGGATGGCTACACCTTC.

This clone was counted ten times or more. The chain uses TRBV7-2 and TRBJ1-2; D may be TRBD1 (5 bases). The germline V gene encodes CDR1 SGHTA and CDR2 FQGNSA. Trimming took 8 bases from V and 4 from J, leaving 11 bases between them. CDR3 length: 12 amino acids. In nucleotides, the CDR3 is TGTGCCAGCCAGGGTTTTACCTATGGCTACACCTTC. Its translation: CASQGFTYGYTF.

The chain employs TRBV19 and TRBJ2-7; D is possibly TRBD2 (5 bases). This CDR3 has 14 residues. V was clipped by 4 bases and J by 5 bases, with 15 bases between them. From germline, CDR1 is LNHDA and CDR2 SQIVND (reference sequence). As DNA, the CDR3 is TGTGCCAGTAGTAGAGGACTGCTGGGGAACGAGCAGTACTTC. This codes for CASSRGLLGNEQYF.

The chain joins TRBV6-6 to TRBJ2-2; tentatively, D is TRBD2 (5 bases). The length of the CDR3 is 14 residues. The ends were cut back, 0 bases at V and 7 bases at J, with 9 bases in the middle. Germline V gene lookup returns CDR1 MNHNY and CDR2 SVGAGI (reference sequence). The CDR3 coding sequence is TGTGCCAGCAGTTACTCGAGGGTGGGCGGGGAGCTGTTTTTT. Translation gives CASSYSRVGGELFF.

The V gene is TRBV6-5, the J gene TRBJ2-1; the D gene is possibly TRBD1 (5 bases). Germline CDR1 and CDR2: MNHEY and SVGAGI. The CDR3 has 11 residues. V lost 8 bases to trimming and J lost 9 bases, with 11 bases between them. CDR3 sequence reads: CASSRATEQFF. CDR3 sequence (DNA): TGTGCCAGCTCCAGGGCGACTGAGCAGTTCTTC.

The chain couples TRBV10-3 to TRBJ1-4, with D perhaps TRBD1 (6 bases). This CDR3 has 13 amino acids. Germline values: CDR1 ENHRY, CDR2 SYGVKD. The V gene lost 6 bases and the J gene lost 7 bases, with 12 bases spanning the gap. Written as DNA, the CDR3 is TGTGCCATCAGCTCGACAGGTTCTGAAAAACTGTTTTTT. Translated, it gives CAISSTGSEKLFF.

The DNA of the CDR3 is TGTGCCAGCAGCGATACTAGCGGGGGTCCGCGAGAGACCCAGTACTTC. This translates into CASSDTSGGPRETQYF. This chain uses TRBV7-8 with TRBJ2-5; 11 bases match TRBD2. Germline-derived CDR1 and CDR2 are SGHVS and FQNEAQ. This CDR3 spans 16 amino acids. V lost 5 bases to trimming and J lost 4 bases; unmatched junction nucleotides: 9. The complete variable domain, with remaining parts taken from reference TRBV7-8 and TRBJ2-5, reads GAGVSQSPRYKVAKRGQDVALRCDPISGHVSLFWYQQALGQGPEFLTYFQNEAQLDKSGLPSDRFFAERPEGSVSTLKIQRTQQEDSAVYLCASSDTSGGPRETQYFGPGTRLLVL.

This clone came up a few times. V is TRBV30 and J is TRBJ1-5; TRBD1 aligns across 7 bases. Trimming cost V 2 bases and J 9 bases; bases outside gene matches: 13. Germline lookup yields CDR1 GTSNPN and CDR2 SVGIG (reference sequence). The CDR3 is 15 amino acids. In DNA form, the CDR3 reads TGTGCCTGGAGTCTACCCGGGACAGTGCTTGGGCCCCAGCATTTT. Translation gives CAWSLPGTVLGPQHF.

This clone turned up a few times. This chain connects TRBV11-3 to TRBJ1-3, with D perhaps TRBD1 (5 bases). The CDR3 is made up of 16 amino acids. Germline assignment: CDR1 SGHNT and CDR2 YENEEA. Between the trimmed V and J ends, which lost 5 bases and 8 bases, there was a span of 22 bases. CDR3 residues: CASSRGEGRVPDTIYF. CDR3 DNA sequence: TGTGCCAGCAGCCGGGGGGAAGGCAGGGTGCCTGACACCATATATTTT.

The chain is built from TRBV5-4 and TRBJ1-2; maybe TRBD1 (6 bases). There are 14 residues in the CDR3. V was cut by 4 bases and J by 4 bases, with 14 bases left in between. CDR1 is SGHNT, CDR2 YYREEE, per germline (reference sequence). The CDR3 nucleotides are TGTGCCAGCAGCAGTACAGGGTCTGTCTATGGCTACACCTTC. This translates into CASSSTGSVYGYTF. Full variable domain (outside the CDR3, taken from reference TRBV5-4 and TRBJ1-2): ETGVTQSPTHLIKTRGQQVTLRCSSQSGHNTVSWYQQALGQGPQFIFQYYREEENGRGNFPPRFSGLQFPNYSSELNVNALELDDSALYLCASSSTGSVYGYTFGSGTRLTVV.

This chain joins TRBV7-8 and TRBJ1-2, with D possibly being TRBD1 (5 bases). From germline, CDR1 is SGHVS and CDR2 FQNEAQ. CDR3 length: 12 residues. Trimming took 8 bases from V and 0 from J, leaving 7 bases between them. Here the CDR3 reads CASGQANYGYTF. The CDR3 DNA reads TGTGCCAGCGGACAAGCTAACTATGGCTACACCTTC.

V usage is TRBV5-1 and J usage is TRBJ1-2; 7 bases are a match to TRBD1. The ends lost 3 bases at V and 4 bases at J; junction bases unmatched: 6. CDR1 SGHRS and CDR2 YFSETQ come from the germline V gene. The CDR3 length is 14 residues. The CDR3 loop reads CASSSGTELYGYTF. The CDR3 nucleotides are TGCGCCAGCAGCTCCGGGACAGAACTCTATGGCTACACCTTC.

The chain has TRBV27 and TRBJ2-2; 10 bases agree with TRBD1. This CDR3 has 14 amino acids. Germline V CDR1 and CDR2: MNHEY, SMNVEV (reference sequence). The junction had 7 bases not matched to a gene; V was cut back by 10 bases and J by 5 bases. CDR3 protein: CATTRTGGTGELFF. CDR3 bases: TGTGCCACTACCCGGACAGGGGGAACCGGGGAGCTGTTTTTT.

In its sample, this clone was seen a few times. The chain joins TRBV3-1 (or the pseudogene TRBV3-2) to TRBJ1-1; the D gene is possibly TRBD1 (6 bases). The CDR3 sequence is 13 residues long. The germline V and J ends were trimmed by 2 bases and 11 bases, with 15 bases remaining between them. In germline, CDR1 is LGHDT, CDR2 YNNKEL (reference sequence). Here the CDR3 DNA reads TGTGCCAGCAGCCAATGGGGGGGCGATGGTGCTTTCTTT. Amino acid sequence: CASSQWGGDGAFF.

The chain couples TRBV29-1 to TRBJ1-4; the D is unclear. Looked up from germline, CDR1 is SQVTM and CDR2 is ANQGSEA. The CDR3 sequence is 13 residues long. V gave up 6 bases and J gave up 8 bases, with 16 bases separating them. In nucleotides, the CDR3 is TGCAGCGTAAGGCCCCCGGGAGGGGAAAAACTGTTTTTT. It is translated as CSVRPPGGEKLFF.